Listed below are T cell receptor beta chains from one sample, sequenced in a study of control samples from healthy donors and cancer patients. Repertoires were generated with immunoSEQ multiplex PCR, while TCRdb's copy carries only in-frame clones and drops some. Of tens of thousands of clones listed, approximately 80% are singletons. The sample consisted of PBMCs. Receptor source: a man aged 55 to 69 with head and neck cancer. Each CDR3 is given without its conserved first and last residue. Fields, in order: V gene, J gene, CDR3 protein.

V gene: TRBV6-1
J gene: TRBJ1-6
CDR3 protein: ASSDADRNSPLH

V gene: TRBV6-5
J gene: TRBJ2-7
CDR3 protein: ASRAGPYEQY

V gene: TRBV5-1
J gene: TRBJ2-5
CDR3 protein: ASSSTGPAETQY

V gene: TRBV9
J gene: TRBJ2-3
CDR3 protein: ASSVAEGERGTDTQY

V gene: TRBV15
J gene: TRBJ1-5
CDR3 protein: ATSVRDNNQPQH

V gene: TRBV3-1/TRBV3-2
J gene: TRBJ1-5
CDR3 protein: ASSQNPTGDSNQPQH

V gene: TRBV25-1
J gene: TRBJ2-7
CDR3 protein: ASRQSFGTSEHEQY

V gene: TRBV5-4
J gene: TRBJ2-2
CDR3 protein: ASSSGGRGELF

V gene: TRBV28
J gene: TRBJ2-1
CDR3 protein: ASSESGTRDNEQF

V gene: TRBV5-1
J gene: TRBJ1-1
CDR3 protein: ASSLAQGVEAF

V gene: TRBV7-9
J gene: TRBJ2-2
CDR3 protein: ASSLGRGQRTGELF

V gene: TRBV7-9
J gene: TRBJ2-7
CDR3 protein: ASRDSLAYEQY

V gene: TRBV19
J gene: TRBJ2-5
CDR3 protein: ASSGLRETQY

V gene: TRBV4-1
J gene: TRBJ1-1
CDR3 protein: ASSRSRGGRTEAF

V gene: TRBV27
J gene: TRBJ1-2
CDR3 protein: ASSLSAPIGYGYT

V gene: TRBV5-4
J gene: TRBJ1-2
CDR3 protein: ASSNRVSGTARHGYT

V gene: TRBV3-1/TRBV3-2
J gene: TRBJ1-5
CDR3 protein: ASSQGQGIGQPQH

V gene: TRBV5-1
J gene: TRBJ2-4
CDR3 protein: ASTWGDSRIRY

V gene: TRBV5-1
J gene: TRBJ2-3
CDR3 protein: ASSLGLAGGPTDTQY

V gene: TRBV28
J gene: TRBJ1-3
CDR3 protein: ASSVGQANTIY

V gene: TRBV5-1
J gene: TRBJ2-3
CDR3 protein: ASSLASHSSTDTQY

V gene: TRBV9
J gene: TRBJ1-4
CDR3 protein: ASSVLRDNPGDEKLF

V gene: TRBV27
J gene: TRBJ1-2
CDR3 protein: ASSLSTPVGYT

V gene: TRBV28
J gene: TRBJ2-5
CDR3 protein: ASKSGDHQETQY

V gene: TRBV28
J gene: TRBJ2-3
CDR3 protein: ASTPTGTSLADTQY

V gene: TRBV6-5
J gene: TRBJ2-7
CDR3 protein: ASRDRVRSTYEQY

V gene: TRBV7-2
J gene: TRBJ1-2
CDR3 protein: ASSPRPLTHPYGYT

V gene: TRBV12-3/TRBV12-4
J gene: TRBJ2-5
CDR3 protein: ASSWTVQETQY